This T cell receptor beta chain was obtained from a study of OX40 agonist ivuxolimab in advanced cancers. Study-wide results and caveats: Those patients achieving a partial response at 0.1-3.0 mg/kg showed among the lowest clonal expansion.

Clones were read by immunoSEQ multiplex PCR, and TCRdb kept only the in-frame ones, dropping some. Among around 93,000 clones listed, approximately 90% were seen once. Concerning this clone itself: What it binds is not known. It may be a read error: a sequence one base away is much more abundant.

This TCR was recovered from an adult with an advanced solid tumor such as melanoma, head and neck, liver or kidney cancer. The sequenced sample was CD4+ or CD8+ T cells sorted from blood, obtained in a trial of the OX40 agonist ivuxolimab.

Here the CDR3 DNA reads TGTGCCAGCAGCTGGACAGGGTCTGGAAACACCATATATTTT. Protein: CASSWTGSGNTIYF. The chain couples TRBV7-2 to TRBJ1-3, with 8 positions matching TRBD1. This CDR3 has 14 amino acids. CDR1 SGHTA and CDR2 FQGNSA come from the germline V gene. V shed 4 bases and J 1 base; nucleotides not matched to a gene: 0.